This T cell receptor (beta chain) was profiled in a study of PD-1 blockade in classical Hodgkin lymphoma. Repertoires were generated with immunoSEQ multiplex PCR, while TCRdb's copy carries only in-frame clones and drops some. The sample has under 60,000 clones; roughly nine tenths are singletons. CDR1 and CDR2 (germline): KGHSH, LQKENI. The CDR3 runs to 13 residues. With 5 bases clipped from V and 4 bases from J, the junction kept 2 bases outside the gene matches. The time point: cycle 4 day 1 (C4D1), after more than 5 weeks of nivolumab. Every one of the patients relapsed after autologous stem cell transplantation (brentuximab vedotin exposure was variable).

The chain is built from TRBV18 and TRBJ1-5; 7 nucleotides line up with TRBD1. Sequencing was performed on peripheral blood mononuclear cells (PBMCs), taken before the fourth cycle of nivolumab. This clonotype was obtained from a human donor with classical Hodgkin lymphoma. Written as DNA, the CDR3 is TGTGCCAGCTCATCAGGGGGGAATCAGCCCCAGCATTTT. Its protein product is CASSSGGNQPQHF. Full variable domain (remainder filled in from reference TRBV18 and TRBJ1-5): NAGVMQNPRHLVRRRGQEARLRCSPMKGHSHVYWYRQLPEEGLKFMVYLQKENIIDESGMPKERFSAEFPKEGPSILRIQQVVRGDSAAYFCASSSGGNQPQHFGDGTRLSIL.